Listed here are 28 T cell receptor beta chains from one sample, sequenced in a study of CD8 T cells in ankylosing spondylitis. General study points: A TCR beta motif of under ten highly homologous variants appeared characteristic of ankylosing spondylitis blood.

The antigens for these receptors are not known. TCRdb re-called the 5' RACE reads through MiXCR, storing one row per CDR3 protein. The sample consists of under 450,000 distinct CDR3 sequences, 17% of them appearing once. Input material: blood, either unsorted or a sorted T cell fraction (not recorded which). The receptor source for this set is a male donor with ankylosing spondylitis.

V gene TRBV6-5 combines with J gene TRBJ1-2; possible D gene TRBD1, 5 bases. V gave up 7 bases and J gave up 5 bases, with 14 bases separating them. The V gene's germline CDR1 is MNHEY and CDR2 SVGAGI. The CDR3 totals 13 residues. CDR3 amino acids: CASTSGERYGYTF. The CDR3 DNA reads TGTGCCAGCACTTCGGGGGAAAGATATGGCTACACCTTC.

The sample holds a few counts of this clonotype. The J gene is TRBJ1-1, the V gene TRBV9; D possibly corresponds to TRBD1 (5 bases). The germline V gene encodes CDR1 SGDLS and CDR2 YYNGEE. The V end lost 1 base, the J end lost 3 bases, and 13 bases lay between the germline ends. The CDR3 contains 15 residues. CDR3 sequence (DNA): TGTGCCAGCAGCGTAACTATCCAGGGTCACACTGAAGCTTTCTTT. It yields the protein CASSVTIQGHTEAFF.

The chain couples TRBV9 to TRBJ1-1, with D possibly matching TRBD1 (6 bases). The germline gives CDR1 SGDLS, CDR2 YYNGEE. The CDR3 has 14 amino acids. Trimming took 4 bases from V and 4 from J, leaving 14 bases between them. In nucleotides, the CDR3 is TGTGCCAGCAGCCCCGGGGAAGGGGGCACTGAAGCTTTCTTT. Translating it yields CASSPGEGGTEAFF.

The chain has TRBV20-1 and TRBJ1-5, with 12 positions matching TRBD1. CDR1 is DFQATT and CDR2 is SNEGSKA in the germline V gene (reference sequence). The CDR3 totals 17 residues. Trimming took 1 base from V and 5 from J; bases not matched to a gene: 9. Here the CDR3 DNA reads TGCAGTGCTAGAGTCCCTGGGACAGGGGGCGAACATCAGCCCCAGCATTTT. Protein product: CSARVPGTGGEHQPQHF.

The gene calls are TRBV6-5 and TRBJ2-1; a possible D gene is TRBD1 (5 bases). The CDR3 has 15 amino acids. Per the germline V gene, CDR1 is MNHEY and CDR2 is SVGAGI. V shed 0 bases and J shed 4 bases, with 10 bases lying between them. The CDR3 is CASSYSRRQYNEQFF. The DNA for the CDR3 is TGTGCCAGCAGTTACTCGAGGAGACAGTACAATGAGCAGTTCTTC.

The chain recombines TRBV5-1 with TRBJ2-3; TRBD2 matches at 9 bases. The CDR3 covers 17 residues. Germline V lookup: CDR1 SGHRS, CDR2 YFSETQ. The J segment lost 1 base and the V segment lost 1 base, leaving 7 bases of the junction unmatched. The CDR3 loop is CASSLSLAGLGTDTQYF. CDR3 nucleotides: TGCGCCAGCAGCTTGTCTCTAGCGGGGTTGGGCACAGATACGCAGTATTTT.

The rearrangement links TRBV3-1 to TRBJ2-7; 8 bases agree with TRBD1. The germline V gene has CDR1 LGHDT and CDR2 YNNKEL (reference sequence). This CDR3 contains 14 residues. V trimming: 3 bases; J trimming: 3 bases; junction bases outside the gene matches: 4. CDR3 sequence (DNA): TGTGCCAGCAGCCATGGCGGACAGGGCTACGAGCAGTACTTC. Its translation is CASSHGGQGYEQYF.

This clonotype was observed a handful of times. The chain combines TRBV27 with TRBJ2-7; D ambiguous. V was pared by 6 bases and J by 0 bases, with 9 bases between. The CDR3 consists of 13 residues. Germline CDR1 is MNHEY and CDR2 is SMNVEV (reference sequence). CDR3 DNA: TGTGCCAGCAGCACAGTAAGCTCCTACGAGCAGTACTTC. Residues: CASSTVSSYEQYF.

The chain joins TRBV20-1 to TRBJ2-5, with D tentatively TRBD1 or TRBD2 (7 bases each). From germline, CDR1 is DFQATT and CDR2 SNEGSKA (reference sequence). The CDR3 has 14 amino acids. V lost 5 bases and J lost 5, with 18 bases in between. CDR3: CSAPPQGGMETQYF. The CDR3 DNA follows: TGCAGTGCTCCCCCTCAGGGGGGGATGGAGACCCAGTACTTC.

This chain uses TRBV13 with TRBJ1-4, with a possible D match to TRBD1 (5 bases). The germline V gene encodes CDR1 PRHDT and CDR2 FYEKMQ (reference sequence). This CDR3 has 13 amino acids. V dropped 4 bases and J dropped 8 bases, with 11 bases sitting between them. Here the CDR3 reads CASSSGGREKLFF. CDR3 coding DNA: TGTGCCAGCAGCTCCGGGGGTCGAGAAAAACTGTTTTTT. Variable domain in full (rest from reference TRBV13 and TRBJ1-4): AAGVIQSPRHLIKEKRETATLKCYPIPRHDTVYWYQQGPGQDPQFLISFYEKMQSDKGSIPDRFSAQQFSDYHSELNMSSLELGDSALYFCASSSGGREKLFFGSGTQLSVL.

The V gene is TRBV20-1, the J gene TRBJ2-5; 10 positions match TRBD2. Germline lookup yields CDR1 DFQATT and CDR2 SNEGSKA (reference sequence). V shed 7 bases and J 1 base; nucleotides not matched to a gene: 6. The CDR3 loop spans 14 amino acids. The CDR3 protein is CSVRTSGTQETQYF. In nucleotides, the CDR3 is TGCAGTGTTCGGACTAGCGGAACCCAAGAGACCCAGTACTTC.

The sample holds a few counts of this clonotype. The chain links TRBV6-6 to TRBJ2-3, with D hard to call. CDR1 and CDR2 (germline): MNHNY, SVGAGI (reference sequence). The CDR3 runs 12 residues. With 5 bases removed from V and 5 bases from J, the gap between germline ends came to 8 bases. CDR3 sequence (DNA): TGTGCCAGCAGTCCTGTCATAGATACGCAGTATTTT. Amino acids: CASSPVIDTQYF.

V is TRBV19 and J is TRBJ2-3, with no clear D. This CDR3 is 13 amino acids long. The germline gives CDR1 LNHDA, CDR2 SQIVND (reference sequence). V was cut by 3 bases and J by 5 bases, with 9 bases left in between. This CDR3 is CASSIPHGDTQYF. The CDR3 bases are TGTGCCAGTAGTATTCCCCATGGAGATACGCAGTATTTT.

J is TRBJ1-5 and V is TRBV27; D not resolved. This CDR3 has 12 residues. CDR1 MNHEY and CDR2 SMNVEV come from the germline V gene (reference sequence). The V gene lost 4 bases and the J gene lost 4 bases, with 5 bases spanning the gap. The CDR3 nucleotides read TGTGCCAGCAGTTCCACGAATCAGCCCCAGCATTTT. Translated, it gives CASSSTNQPQHF.

The chain employs TRBV5-1 and TRBJ2-7; 7 bases fit TRBD2. After removal of 6 bases from V and 0 bases from J, the junction contained 6 bases not matched to a gene. Germline-derived CDR1 and CDR2 are SGHRS and YFSETQ. The CDR3 contains 14 residues. The CDR3 nucleotides are TGCGCCAGCAAGGCGGGCGGGAGCTCCTACGAGCAGTACTTC. The encoded protein is CASKAGGSSYEQYF.

This sequence joins TRBV7-2 and TRBJ2-1, with D perhaps matching TRBD1 or TRBD2 (5 bases each). Germline CDR1 and CDR2: SGHTA and FQGNSA. CDR3 length: 16 amino acids. The V and J ends lost 5 bases and 7 bases respectively, with 21 bases between them. This CDR3 is CASSLLVLPEGNEQFF. The DNA for the CDR3 is TGTGCCAGCAGCCTCCTAGTTCTCCCCGAGGGGAATGAGCAGTTCTTC.

The rearrangement uses TRBV12-3 or TRBV12-4 and TRBJ1-6, with D perhaps matching TRBD1 (5 bases). Trimming took off 5 bases at V and 9 bases at J, with 17 bases between the two ends. CDR3 size: 15 residues. The CDR3 sequence: CASSLTRGRGSPLHF. The CDR3 DNA follows: TGTGCCAGCAGTCTTACCCGGGGCCGTGGTTCACCCCTCCACTTT.

The rearrangement joins TRBV20-1 to TRBJ2-7, with a possible D match to TRBD2 (6 bases). In germline, CDR1 is DFQATT, CDR2 SNEGSKA (reference sequence). Trimming cost V 1 base and J 0 bases, with 16 bases left between them. This CDR3 has 16 residues. CDR3 sequence reads: CSARGVGGESSYEQYF. In DNA form, the CDR3 reads TGCAGTGCTAGAGGAGTTGGCGGGGAGAGCTCCTACGAGCAGTACTTC.

The V call is TRBV7-8, the J call TRBJ2-3; a weak D match, TRBD1 (5 bases). This CDR3 is 18 amino acids long. Trimming removed 3 bases at V and 1 base at J, with 20 bases between. The germline gives CDR1 SGHVS, CDR2 FQNEAQ. The CDR3: CASSFRVLPPPRTDTQYF. As DNA, the CDR3 is TGTGCCAGCAGCTTCAGGGTTCTCCCTCCTCCCCGCACAGATACGCAGTATTTT.

This clonotype was found a few times. The V and J genes are TRBV5-1 and TRBJ1-1; TRBD1 matches at 10 bases. V shed 2 bases, J shed 8 bases, and the junction held 3 bases outside the gene matches. The germline CDR1 and CDR2 sequences are SGHRS and YFSETQ. This CDR3 is built from 13 residues. The CDR3 is CASSFAGQGEAFF. The CDR3 coding sequence is TGCGCCAGCAGCTTTGCGGGACAGGGGGAAGCTTTCTTT.

The rearrangement joins TRBV6-5 to TRBJ2-1, with D tentatively TRBD2 (5 bases). Germline lookup yields CDR1 MNHEY and CDR2 SVGAGI. CDR3 length: 12 amino acids. V gave up 1 base and J gave up 8 bases, with 6 bases separating them. The CDR3 region has the DNA TGTGCCAGCAGTTACTTCGGGGATGAGCAGTTCTTC. This translates into CASSYFGDEQFF.

This clonotype was seen more than once but under ten times. V and J are TRBV20-1 and TRBJ2-1; TRBD1 matches 8 bases. The CDR3 covers 12 residues. After removal of 3 bases from V and 8 bases from J, the junction contained 3 bases not matched to a gene. CDR1 and CDR2 from the germline V gene are DFQATT and SNEGSKA (reference sequence). Here the CDR3 DNA reads TGCAGTGCTAGCGGACAGGGCGATGAGCAGTTCTTC. Residues: CSASGQGDEQFF.

The chain joins TRBV19 to TRBJ2-7; possible D gene TRBD2, 5 bases. V dropped 5 bases and J dropped 6 bases, with 14 bases sitting between them. Germline lookup yields CDR1 LNHDA and CDR2 SQIVND (reference sequence). CDR3 size: 13 residues. The CDR3, as DNA: TGTGCCAGTAGTGCCAATCTAGCCACCGAGCAGTACTTC. Amino acid sequence: CASSANLATEQYF. Full variable domain (remainder filled in from reference TRBV19 and TRBJ2-7): DGGITQSPKYLFRKEGQNVTLSCEQNLNHDAMYWYRQDPGQGLRLIYYSQIVNDFQKGDIAEGYSVSREKKESFPLTVTSAQKNPTAFYLCASSANLATEQYFGPGTRLTVT.

The sample holds a few counts of this clonotype. The chain combines TRBV12-3 or TRBV12-4 with TRBJ2-2, with D possibly called TRBD1 or TRBD2 (6 bases each). CDR3 length: 15 amino acids. Deletions cut 3 bases from V and 5 bases from J, with 13 bases between. The CDR3 region has the DNA TGTGCCAGCAGTTTTGGAGGGGGAGAGACCGGGGAGCTGTTTTTT. Its protein product is CASSFGGGETGELFF.

The sample holds one count of this clonotype. CDR3 sequence reads: CSARGSGGVSYEQYF. CDR3 coding DNA: TGCAGTGCTAGAGGGTCGGGGGGCGTTTCCTACGAGCAGTACTTC. The rearrangement links TRBV20-1 to TRBJ2-7; D may be TRBD2 (7 bases). Trimming took off 1 base at V and 1 base at J, with 14 bases between the two ends. The germline CDR1 and CDR2 sequences are DFQATT and SNEGSKA (reference sequence). The length of the CDR3 is 15 residues.

V gene TRBV12-3 or TRBV12-4 combines with J gene TRBJ1-4; tentatively, D is TRBD1 (6 bases). The CDR3 length is 16 residues. The V gene lost 3 bases and the J gene lost 0 bases, with 11 bases spanning the gap. The CDR3 bases are TGTGCCAGCAGTTTCCTGGGGGCAGCAACTAATGAAAAACTGTTTTTT. Translation: CASSFLGAATNEKLFF.

The chain joins TRBV7-2 to TRBJ2-7; D unresolved. Germline CDR1 is SGHTA and CDR2 is FQGNSA. V dropped 5 bases and J dropped 9 bases, with 23 bases sitting between them. The CDR3 consists of 15 residues. DNA of the CDR3: TGTGCCAGCAGCACCAGACGGCTTCCTTCGTGCGGGCAGTACTTC. Translation gives CASSTRRLPSCGQYF.

This clonotype was counted ten times or more. V usage is TRBV29-1 and J usage is TRBJ2-3; 13 nucleotides line up with TRBD2. Trimming at V came to 6 bases and at J to 0 bases, leaving 6 bases not matched to a gene. Looked up from germline, CDR1 is SQVTM and CDR2 is ANQGSEA. The CDR3 has 16 residues. CDR3 region: CSVRTSGSPSTDTQYF. DNA of the CDR3: TGCAGCGTACGGACTAGCGGGAGCCCCAGCACAGATACGCAGTATTTT.